One and the same sample provided the 29 T cell receptor beta chains below, sequenced in a study of blood T cell repertoires in COVID-19. Assay: immunoSEQ multiplex PCR; the TCRdb copy retains only in-frame clones and omits some. The table records approximately 200,000 clones, 70% to 90% of them present only once. The sequenced sample consisted of peripheral blood. All receptors come from a human donor with active or convalescent COVID-19. The donor label of this sample is uncertain.

The chain links TRBV30 to TRBJ1-4; D unclear. This CDR3 contains 18 residues. In germline, CDR1 is GTSNPN, CDR2 SVGIG (reference sequence). With 0 bases removed from V and 4 bases from J, the gap between germline ends came to 21 bases. CDR3 nucleotide sequence: TGTGCCTGGAGTGTACGGAGAAGACCCGAACAAATTAATGAAAAACTGTTTTTT. This encodes CAWSVRRRPEQINEKLFF.

This rearrangement joins TRBV9 to TRBJ1-2; D unclear. Germline V lookup: CDR1 SGDLS, CDR2 YYNGEE. The CDR3 contains 14 residues. V lost 0 bases to trimming and J lost 3 bases, with 9 bases between them. In nucleotides, the CDR3 is TGTGCCAGCAGCGTAGCGCCAGGCGACTATGGCTACACCTTC. The encoded protein is CASSVAPGDYGYTF.

The chain is built from TRBV28 and TRBJ1-1; TRBD1 is a possible D gene (5 bases). V lost 6 bases and J lost 7, with 12 bases in between. The CDR3 is 12 amino acids. Germline CDR1 is MDHEN and CDR2 is SYDVKM. The CDR3 is CASREGAHEAFF. CDR3 DNA: TGTGCCAGCAGGGAAGGGGCGCATGAAGCTTTCTTT.

The V gene is TRBV6-5, the J gene TRBJ2-7; 8 bases map to TRBD1. Trimming took 4 bases from V and 6 from J; bases not matched to a gene: 2. Germline CDR1 is MNHEY and CDR2 is SVGAGI. The CDR3 length is 12 residues. The CDR3 DNA sequence: TGTGCCAGCAGTTGGACAGGGACCGAGCAGTACTTC. As protein: CASSWTGTEQYF.

CDR3 DNA: TGTGCCAGTAGTCCAGAGGGGCTAGCGGGCCTCCTAGCCAAAAACATTCAGTACTTC. This codes for CASSPEGLAGLLAKNIQYF. The J gene is TRBJ2-4, the V gene TRBV19; the match to TRBD2 covers 8 bases. The CDR3 consists of 19 residues. Trimming cost V 5 bases and J 0 bases; bases outside gene matches: 15. The germline gives CDR1 LNHDA, CDR2 SQIVND (reference sequence). Supplemented by reference TRBV19 and TRBJ2-4, the full variable domain reads DGGITQSPKYLFRKEGQNVTLSCEQNLNHDAMYWYRQDPGQGLRLIYYSQIVNDFQKGDIAEGYSVSREKKESFPLTVTSAQKNPTAFYLCASSPEGLAGLLAKNIQYFGAGTRLSVL.

This clone showed up just a few times. V is TRBV5-1 and J is TRBJ2-7, with 12 bases aligning to TRBD2. The CDR3 totals 18 residues. Germline V gives CDR1 SGHRS, CDR2 YFSETQ. V lost 3 bases, J lost 3 bases, and 13 bases stayed unmatched. CDR3 DNA sequence: TGCGCCAGCAGCTCCCGGGACAGGGGACTAGCGGGCTACTACGAGCAGTACTTC. It is translated as CASSSRDRGLAGYYEQYF.

V gene TRBV6-5 combines with J gene TRBJ2-1; possibly TRBD1 for D (6 bases). V dropped 0 bases and J dropped 10 bases, with 10 bases sitting between them. CDR3 size: 13 residues. Germline values: CDR1 MNHEY, CDR2 SVGAGI. For the CDR3, the DNA is TGTGCCAGCAGTTACTCGGTGGGGGCGGAGCAGTTCTTC. It is translated as CASSYSVGAEQFF.

The chain is built from TRBV5-1 and TRBJ1-2; D unclear. V was clipped by 0 bases and J by 8 bases, with 14 bases between them. From germline, CDR1 is SGHRS and CDR2 YFSETQ. This CDR3 spans 14 amino acids. The CDR3 nucleotides are TGCGCCAGCAGCTTGGGTCGTCTAGAGTCGGGCTACACCTTC. As protein: CASSLGRLESGYTF.

The CDR3: CASSQTRGASGSTGELFF. The CDR3 DNA follows: TGTGCCAGCAGCCAAACCCGGGGAGCTAGCGGTTCCACCGGGGAGCTGTTTTTT. The rearrangement links TRBV3-1 (or the pseudogene TRBV3-2) to TRBJ2-2, with 7 bases that match TRBD2. The CDR3 length is 18 residues. Germline trimming cut 2 bases from V and 4 bases from J; bases unmatched to any gene: 13. Germline V gene data show CDR1 as LGHDT and CDR2 as YNNKEL (reference sequence).

This clone was counted a few times. The genes are TRBV20-1 and TRBJ2-7; weak D call: TRBD1 (5 bases). V lost 3 bases and J lost 5, with 8 bases in between. The CDR3 loop spans 11 amino acids. In germline, CDR1 is DFQATT, CDR2 SNEGSKA (reference sequence). The chain's CDR3 is CSASSRDEQYF. CDR3 coding DNA: TGCAGTGCTAGCTCCAGGGACGAGCAGTACTTC.

This clone was picked up a small number of times. The chain is built from TRBV14 and TRBJ1-2, with D possibly matching TRBD1 (6 bases). The CDR3 is made up of 16 amino acids. Germline V gene lookup returns CDR1 SGHDN and CDR2 FVKESK. The V gene lost 1 base and the J gene lost 2 bases, with 14 bases spanning the gap. CDR3 sequence reads: CASSQGGQGKNYGYTF. The DNA of the CDR3 is TGTGCCAGCAGCCAAGGAGGGCAGGGGAAGAACTATGGCTACACCTTC. Full variable domain (outside the CDR3, taken from reference TRBV14 and TRBJ1-2): EAGVTQFPSHSVIEKGQTVTLRCDPISGHDNLYWYRRVMGKEIKFLLHFVKESKQDESGMPNNRFLAERTGGTYSTLKVQPAELEDSGVYFCASSQGGQGKNYGYTFGSGTRLTVV.

CDR3 sequence: CASGKGGDEQFF. In DNA form, the CDR3 reads TGTGCCAGCGGTAAGGGAGGCGATGAGCAGTTCTTC. The chain combines TRBV2 with TRBJ2-1; D might be TRBD2 (6 bases). The CDR3 sequence is 12 residues long. The germline V and J ends were trimmed by 8 bases and 8 bases, with 13 bases remaining between them. Germline loops: CDR1 SNHLY, CDR2 FYNNEI.

This rearrangement joins TRBV12-3 or TRBV12-4 to TRBJ1-2; the match to TRBD1 covers 9 bases. The CDR3 contains 13 residues. The V gene end was trimmed by 3 bases and the J gene end by 6 bases; junction bases not matched to a gene: 2. CDR3: CASSFGTGNGYTF. CDR3 in DNA: TGTGCCAGCAGTTTCGGGACAGGGAATGGCTACACCTTC.

This clone has only a few counts. V is TRBV29-1 and J is TRBJ2-1, with D possibly being TRBD2 (7 bases). This CDR3 has 16 residues. The ends were cut back, 5 bases at V and 3 bases at J, with 20 bases in the middle. In germline, CDR1 is SQVTM, CDR2 ANQGSEA. The CDR3 sequence is CSVPKGGTWDYNEQFF. CDR3 in DNA: TGCAGCGTTCCCAAGGGGGGGACCTGGGACTACAATGAGCAGTTCTTC.

The V gene is TRBV9, the J gene TRBJ2-7, with D perhaps TRBD2 (5 bases). This CDR3 spans 16 amino acids. Germline V lookup: CDR1 SGDLS, CDR2 YYNGEE. The V gene lost 0 bases and the J gene lost 2 bases, with 15 bases spanning the gap. The CDR3 DNA sequence: TGTGCCAGCAGCGTAGCCCCCGGGGAATCGGCCTACGAGCAGTACTTC. Translated: CASSVAPGESAYEQYF.

This clone has more than one count but fewer than ten. The chain has TRBV5-1 and TRBJ2-3; a possible D gene is TRBD2 (6 bases). The V end lost 4 bases, the J end lost 2 bases, and 17 bases lay between the germline ends. The CDR3 is 16 residues long. Germline V CDR1 and CDR2: SGHRS, YFSETQ. CDR3 in DNA: TGCGCCAGCAGCCCCGCATCAGGCGGGAACACAGATACGCAGTATTTT. It codes for CASSPASGGNTDTQYF. Based on the CDR3 plus reference TRBV5-1 and TRBJ2-3, the full variable domain is KAGVTQTPRYLIKTRGQQVTLSCSPISGHRSVSWYQQTPGQGLQFLFEYFSETQRNKGNFPGRFSGRQFSNSRSEMNVSTLELGDSALYLCASSPASGGNTDTQYFGPGTRLTVL.

The genes are TRBV5-6 and TRBJ2-2, with D possibly being TRBD1 (6 bases). This CDR3 is 16 amino acids long. Germline V gene sequence: CDR1 SGHDT, CDR2 YYEEEE. V was trimmed by 5 bases and J by 7 bases, leaving 21 bases between them. The CDR3 bases are TGTGCCAGCAGGGTTTTTGGACAGCACCGAGACGGGGAGCTGTTTTTT. This codes for CASRVFGQHRDGELFF.

This clone was seen more than once but under ten times. The chain uses TRBV28 and TRBJ1-5; 12 bases are a match to TRBD1. CDR1 and CDR2 (germline): MDHEN, SYDVKM. The CDR3 contains 14 residues. The V segment lost 6 bases and the J segment 6 bases; nucleotides outside the gene matches: 3. CDR3 bases: TGTGCCAGCAGCGGGACAGGGGGCGGTCAGCCCCAGCATTTT. It encodes CASSGTGGGQPQHF. Looking up the rest from reference TRBV28 and TRBJ1-5 gives the full variable domain: DVKVTQSSRYLVKRTGEKVFLECVQDMDHENMFWYRQDPGLGLRLIYFSYDVKMKEKGDIPEGYSVSREKKERFSLILESASTNQTSMYLCASSGTGGGQPQHFGDGTRLSIL.

The rearrangement joins TRBV2 to TRBJ2-3; D is ambiguous. CDR1 SNHLY and CDR2 FYNNEI come from the germline V gene. The V gene lost 4 bases and the J gene lost 2 bases, with 10 bases spanning the gap. The CDR3 is 14 residues long. Here the CDR3 reads CASSGLFITDTQYF. The CDR3 DNA is TGTGCCAGCAGTGGTCTATTCATCACAGATACGCAGTATTTT. Full variable domain (outside the CDR3, taken from reference TRBV2 and TRBJ2-3): EPEVTQTPSHQVTQMGQEVILRCVPISNHLYFYWYRQILGQKVEFLVSFYNNEISEKSEIFDDQFSVERPDGSNFTLKIRSTKLEDSAMYFCASSGLFITDTQYFGPGTRLTVL.

This clone was seen only a few times. The chain joins TRBV10-1 to TRBJ2-7, with a weak D call TRBD2 (6 bases). V shed 0 bases and J shed 7 bases, with 13 bases lying between them. The germline V gene has CDR1 WNHNN and CDR2 SYGVQD (reference sequence). The CDR3 has 14 amino acids. CDR3 sequence (DNA): TGCGCCAGCAGTGAGTCGGGGGGATCGCGGGAGCAGTACTTC. Protein: CASSESGGSREQYF.

This rearrangement joins TRBV29-1 to TRBJ2-3; D may be TRBD2 (5 bases). Germline V gives CDR1 SQVTM, CDR2 ANQGSEA. The CDR3 is 15 amino acids. Deletions cut 7 bases from V and 0 bases from J, with 17 bases between. In DNA, the CDR3 is TGCAGCGCCTCTCCCCAGCGGCATAGCACAGATACGCAGTATTTT. As protein: CSASPQRHSTDTQYF.

Only a few counts were recorded for this clone. CDR3 in amino acids: CASSLNIGEEPQHF. In DNA, the CDR3 is TGTGCCAGCAGTCTAAATATCGGGGAGGAGCCCCAGCATTTT. The chain employs TRBV28 and TRBJ1-5; D is ambiguous. Germline-derived CDR1 and CDR2 are MDHEN and SYDVKM. CDR3 size: 14 residues. V lost 5 bases and J lost 8, with 16 bases in between.

The chain joins TRBV27 to TRBJ1-5; 7 bases are shared with TRBD1. From germline, CDR1 is MNHEY and CDR2 SMNVEV (reference sequence). CDR3 size: 15 residues. V shed 6 bases, J shed 4 bases, and the junction held 9 bases outside the gene matches. The chain's CDR3 is CASSSLTGHNQPQHF. The CDR3 DNA reads TGTGCCAGCAGCTCTTTGACAGGGCATAATCAGCCCCAGCATTTT.

The chain recombines TRBV9 with TRBJ2-7, with 7 bases identical to TRBD2. Germline V gene data show CDR1 as SGDLS and CDR2 as YYNGEE. CDR3 length equals 16 residues. The ends lost 0 bases at V and 0 bases at J; junction bases unmatched: 6. CDR3: CASSVGPGGDSYEQYF. CDR3 in DNA: TGTGCCAGCAGCGTAGGTCCGGGAGGCGACTCCTACGAGCAGTACTTC.

The chain recombines TRBV2 with TRBJ2-3, with D maybe TRBD1 (5 bases). The length of the CDR3 is 16 residues. V was pared by 2 bases and J by 4 bases, with 16 bases between. Germline V lookup: CDR1 SNHLY, CDR2 FYNNEI. This chain's CDR3 is CASSESGRANPDTQYF. CDR3 DNA sequence: TGTGCCAGCAGTGAATCCGGCAGGGCCAATCCAGATACGCAGTATTTT.

This clone came up a few times. The rearrangement uses TRBV7-9 and TRBJ2-7, with D tentatively TRBD2 (6 bases). CDR3 length equals 15 residues. CDR1 and CDR2 (germline): SEHNR, FQNEAQ (reference sequence). V lost 0 bases, J lost 6 bases, and 15 bases lay in between. CDR3 nucleotide sequence: TGTGCCAGCAGCTTAGCGGCAGGAGGAGGGGCCGAGCAGTACTTC. Encoded protein: CASSLAAGGGAEQYF.

V is TRBV6-5 and J is TRBJ2-6; D unclear. V lost 1 base, J lost 2 bases, and 6 bases lay in between. This CDR3 is built from 15 residues. Germline CDR1 is MNHEY and CDR2 is SVGAGI. CDR3 protein: CASSYLLAGANVLTF. The CDR3 nucleotides are TGTGCCAGCAGTTACTTGTTAGCTGGGGCCAACGTCCTGACTTTC.

This rearrangement joins TRBV5-1 to TRBJ2-1; perhaps TRBD2 as D (11 bases). The germline V gene has CDR1 SGHRS and CDR2 YFSETQ. Trimming left V 3 bases short and J 5 bases short, with 27 bases between. There are 19 residues in the CDR3. The CDR3 sequence is CASSSGTGALAGGNNEQFF. CDR3 in DNA: TGCGCCAGCAGCTCCGGGACAGGGGCCCTAGCGGGGGGAAACAATGAGCAGTTCTTC.

This clone was found once. The rearrangement uses TRBV5-1 and TRBJ1-1; 9 nucleotides agree with TRBD1. CDR3 length: 14 amino acids. Looked up from germline, CDR1 is SGHRS and CDR2 is YFSETQ. The V gene end was trimmed by 5 bases and the J gene end by 3 bases; junction bases not matched to a gene: 5. CDR3 sequence: CASSRQGVDTEAFF. CDR3 DNA sequence: TGCGCCAGCAGTCGACAGGGGGTGGACACTGAAGCTTTCTTT.